Listed here is a single T cell receptor beta chain. Clones were sequenced by immunoSEQ multiplex PCR, and TCRdb holds only the in-frame ones, with some missing. The sample carries approximately 150,000 clones, 80% to 90% recorded once. The source of the sample is a study of blood T cell repertoires in COVID-19. In germline, CDR1 is SQVTM, CDR2 ANQGSEA. The ends were cut back, 7 bases at V and 2 bases at J, with 21 bases in the middle. CDR3 length: 16 residues. Sequenced input: peripheral blood. The TCR sequence derives from a woman between 45 and 65 years old with active or convalescent COVID-19. The chain carries TRBV29-1 and TRBJ2-1, with a tentative D call TRBD1 (6 bases). The CDR3: CSARGHLKGTYNEQFF. The CDR3 bases are TGCAGCGCTAGGGGACATTTAAAGGGGACCTACAATGAGCAGTTCTTC.